This is a list of T cell receptor beta chains from one sample in a study of vaccination and CD4 T cells after COVID-19. The antigens of these receptors remain unknown. MiXCR was run by TCRdb on the PCR reads, yielding one entry per CDR3 protein. This table has approximately 15,000 distinct CDR3 sequences, about 70% appearing once. What was sequenced was CD4+ T cells from blood, cultured in vitro. The receptor source for this set is a human donor who had recovered from COVID-19. Each CDR3 is given without its conserved first and last residue. D genes are given only for firm matches.

cdr3_aa cdr3_length v_call d_call j_call
SARGGSGANVLT 12 TRBV20-1 - TRBJ2-6
ASSLIVALAGGGEQF 15 TRBV7-8 TRBD2 TRBJ2-1
ASSLGGWSNQPQH 13 TRBV7-9 - TRBJ1-5
SARAVAGVETQY 12 TRBV20-1 TRBD2 TRBJ2-5
ASSLPPTANRYEQY 14 TRBV7-9 - TRBJ2-7
ASSSQGYYGYT 11 TRBV27 TRBD1 TRBJ1-2
ASSYDPVNTEAF 12 TRBV6-5 - TRBJ1-1
ASSLRGKGGELF 12 TRBV7-3 - TRBJ2-2
ASRRGGLNSNQPQH 14 TRBV27 TRBD1 TRBJ1-5
SVRLRSYNSPLH 12 TRBV20-1 - TRBJ1-6
ASSKGTAF 8 TRBV6-2/TRBV6-3 - TRBJ1-1
ASSSMRDSPLH 11 TRBV7-8 - TRBJ1-6
ASSPDSGHYEQY 12 TRBV11-3 - TRBJ2-7
ATSEGVARVNTEAF 14 TRBV24-1 - TRBJ1-1
ASSFTGVAGELF 12 TRBV7-2 TRBD1 TRBJ2-2
AISDLGGDDYGYT 13 TRBV10-3 - TRBJ1-2
ASSLYSSGRAKETQY 15 TRBV28 TRBD2 TRBJ2-5
ASRTPGLAGGPNEQF 15 TRBV7-2 TRBD2 TRBJ2-1
ASSLGGAYTEAF 12 TRBV12-3/TRBV12-4 - TRBJ1-1
ASTKGAGNQPQH 12 TRBV6-1 TRBD1 TRBJ1-5
ASSPYPGTDTNYGYT 15 TRBV7-3 - TRBJ1-2
ASSDLTDTQY 10 TRBV6-4 - TRBJ2-3
ASSPGQLYGYT 11 TRBV6-1 - TRBJ1-2
ASSYQGARANVLT 13 TRBV6-5 TRBD1 TRBJ2-6
ASSTSVVLNTGELF 14 TRBV19 - TRBJ2-2
ASSRSGGEDYGYT 13 TRBV5-1 - TRBJ1-2
ASTMGGSGTTDTQY 14 TRBV7-9 TRBD2 TRBJ2-3
ASTPGGMSSPYGQY 14 TRBV6-1 TRBD1 TRBJ2-7
SARAPRGASYEQY 13 TRBV20-1 TRBD2 TRBJ2-7